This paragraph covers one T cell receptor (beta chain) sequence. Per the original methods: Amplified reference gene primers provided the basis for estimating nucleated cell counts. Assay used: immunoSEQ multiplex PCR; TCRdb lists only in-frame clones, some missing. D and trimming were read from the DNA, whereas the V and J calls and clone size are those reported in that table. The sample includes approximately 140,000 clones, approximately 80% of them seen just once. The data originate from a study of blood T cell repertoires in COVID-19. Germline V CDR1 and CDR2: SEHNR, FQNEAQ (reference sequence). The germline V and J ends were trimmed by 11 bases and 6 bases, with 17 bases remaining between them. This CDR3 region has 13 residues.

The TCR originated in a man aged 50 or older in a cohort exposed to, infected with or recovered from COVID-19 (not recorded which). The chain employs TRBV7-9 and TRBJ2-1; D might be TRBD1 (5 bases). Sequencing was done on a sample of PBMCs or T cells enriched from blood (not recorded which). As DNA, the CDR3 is TGTGCCGGTCTGGAATTCCAGGGCAATGAGCAGTTCTTC. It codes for CAGLEFQGNEQFF.